The 25 T cell receptor beta chains presented below share a single source sample, sequenced in a study of blood T cell repertoires in COVID-19. TCRdb's table, derived via immunoSEQ multiplex PCR, lists solely in-frame clones and lacks some. The sample yields some 240,000 clones, around nine tenths seen once. Material: PBMCs or T cells enriched from blood (not recorded which). The origin of the receptors is a woman in her thirties or forties who had been exposed to COVID-19.

The rearrangement links TRBV11-1 to TRBJ1-5, with 8 positions matching TRBD1. V was pared by 5 bases and J by 5 bases, with 2 bases of the junction left unmatched. Germline CDR1 and CDR2: SGHAT and FQDESV (reference sequence). CDR3 length: 13 residues. The CDR3: CASSTDRDQPQHF. In DNA form, the CDR3 reads TGTGCCAGCAGCACGGACAGGGATCAGCCCCAGCATTTT. The whole variable domain, remainder taken from reference TRBV11-1 and TRBJ1-5, is EAEVAQSPRYKITEKSQAVAFWCDPISGHATLYWYRQILGQGPELLVQFQDESVVDDSQLPKDRFSAERLKGVDSTLKIQPAELGDSAMYLCASSTDRDQPQHFGDGTRLSIL.

V usage is TRBV30 and J usage is TRBJ1-5, with 8 positions matching TRBD1. Losses at the gene ends were 2 bases for V and 6 bases for J; bases not matched to a gene: 3. The CDR3 consists of 13 residues. From germline, CDR1 is GTSNPN and CDR2 SVGIG (reference sequence). CDR3 sequence (DNA): TGTGCCTGGAGTCTCCAGGGGGCTCAGCCCCAGCATTTT. Its protein is CAWSLQGAQPQHF.

This clone has only a few counts. The identical CDR3 is also encoded by other nucleotide sequences in the sample. The V gene is TRBV6-5, the J gene TRBJ1-6, with TRBD1 identical over 8 bases. The CDR3 spans 15 residues. With 2 bases clipped from V and 7 bases from J, the junction kept 4 bases outside the gene matches. Germline V gives CDR1 MNHEY, CDR2 SVGAGI. The CDR3 here is CASSYRNRGNSPLHF. Here the CDR3 DNA reads TGTGCCAGCAGTTACCGGAACAGGGGGAATTCACCCCTCCACTTT.

The V and J genes are TRBV6-5 and TRBJ1-2; D is undetermined. The germline CDR1 and CDR2 sequences are MNHEY and SVGAGI. The V gene lost 6 bases and the J gene lost 0 bases, with 11 bases spanning the gap. The CDR3 extends over 14 amino acids. CDR3 sequence: CASSPGGPNYGYTF. The CDR3 region has the DNA TGTGCCAGCAGCCCCGGAGGACCTAACTATGGCTACACCTTC.

The CDR3 region is CASSAHSPTKNIQYF. CDR3 coding DNA: TGTGCCAGCAGTGCCCATAGCCCAACCAAAAACATTCAGTACTTC. This chain joins TRBV28 and TRBJ2-4; D unclear. Germline loops: CDR1 MDHEN, CDR2 SYDVKM. CDR3 length equals 15 residues. Trimming took off 5 bases at V and 2 bases at J, with 13 bases between the two ends. Complete variable domain (other parts from reference TRBV28 and TRBJ2-4): DVKVTQSSRYLVKRTGEKVFLECVQDMDHENMFWYRQDPGLGLRLIYFSYDVKMKEKGDIPEGYSVSREKKERFSLILESASTNQTSMYLCASSAHSPTKNIQYFGAGTRLSVL.

The chain employs TRBV9 and TRBJ2-7; D possibly corresponds to TRBD2 (5 bases). Trimming stripped 0 bases from V and 3 bases from J, with 13 bases between. Germline values: CDR1 SGDLS, CDR2 YYNGEE. The CDR3 is 15 residues long. DNA of the CDR3: TGTGCCAGCAGCGTAGAACCGGGGTCTAACTACGAGCAGTACTTC. Translated, it gives CASSVEPGSNYEQYF.

CDR3 in DNA: TGTGCCACCAGTGTCGGGGGATTGGGCAATCAGCCCCAGCATTTT. This gives the protein CATSVGGLGNQPQHF. J is TRBJ1-5 and V is TRBV24-1, with TRBD1 as a possible D gene (5 bases). CDR1 and CDR2 (germline): KGHDR, SFDVKD. The V end was cut by 5 bases, the J end by 2 bases, with 12 bases between. This CDR3 comprises 15 residues.

This chain connects TRBV24-1 to TRBJ1-2; TRBD1 might be the D (5 bases). The CDR3 spans 15 residues. V lost 2 bases to trimming and J lost 0 bases, with 9 bases between them. Germline CDR1 KGHDR, CDR2 SFDVKD. The CDR3 is CATSDSDTSNYGYTF. In DNA, the CDR3 is TGTGCCACCAGTGATTCGGACACGTCTAACTATGGCTACACCTTC.

The chain carries TRBV20-1 and TRBJ2-2, with a weak D call TRBD2 (5 bases). V was clipped by 3 bases and J by 6 bases, with 11 bases between them. The germline CDR1 and CDR2 sequences are DFQATT and SNEGSKA (reference sequence). The CDR3 extends over 13 amino acids. The CDR3: CSASPDFSGELFF. CDR3 bases: TGCAGTGCTAGTCCGGACTTCTCCGGGGAGCTGTTTTTT.

The CDR3 reads CASSPRGTLNEKLFF. The CDR3 DNA sequence: TGTGCCAGCAGTCCGAGGGGGACACTGAATGAAAAACTGTTTTTT. This rearrangement joins TRBV6-6 to TRBJ1-4; D perhaps matches TRBD1 (6 bases). The length of the CDR3 is 15 residues. V was cut by 5 bases and J by 5 bases, with 15 bases left in between. Germline CDR1 is MNHNY and CDR2 is SVGAGI (reference sequence).

V and J are TRBV6-2 or TRBV6-3 and TRBJ1-3; D is possibly TRBD1 (6 bases). The CDR3 has 15 amino acids. Per the germline V gene, CDR1 is MNHEY and CDR2 is SVGEGT. V dropped 4 bases and J dropped 4 bases, with 14 bases sitting between them. The CDR3 is CASSWTVQAGNTIYF. For the CDR3, the DNA is TGTGCCAGCAGTTGGACAGTTCAAGCCGGAAACACCATATATTTT.

The V gene is TRBV28, the J gene TRBJ1-2, with 7 bases aligning to TRBD1. The CDR3 totals 14 residues. V was clipped by 2 bases and J by 3 bases; unmatched bases: 3. Germline assignment: CDR1 MDHEN and CDR2 SYDVKM. This CDR3 is CASSLTRGDYGYTF. The CDR3 coding sequence is TGTGCCAGCAGTTTAACCAGGGGGGACTATGGCTACACCTTC.

In DNA form, the CDR3 reads TGTGCCAGCAGCCGTCTTAGCGGAGGAGGGACCGGGGAGCTGTTTTTT. It translates to CASSRLSGGGTGELFF. The V call is TRBV11-3, the J call TRBJ2-2; D perhaps matches TRBD2 (6 bases). V was cut by 5 bases and J by 5 bases, with 18 bases left in between. CDR1 and CDR2 from the germline V gene are SGHNT and YENEEA. This CDR3 contains 16 residues.

This chain joins TRBV4-2 and TRBJ1-2; TRBD1 agrees at 9 bases. The CDR3 covers 16 residues. The germline CDR1 and CDR2 sequences are LGHNA and YNFKEQ. V was pared by 0 bases and J by 3 bases, with 5 bases of the junction left unmatched. CDR3 DNA sequence: TGTGCCAGCAGCCAAGATCCTCGGGACAGGGACTATGGCTACACCTTC. Translating it yields CASSQDPRDRDYGYTF.

This chain uses TRBV3-1 (or the pseudogene TRBV3-2) with TRBJ1-2; D gene uncertain. Germline V gives CDR1 LGHDT, CDR2 YNNKEL (reference sequence). V lost 0 bases to trimming and J lost 8 bases, with 13 bases between them. The CDR3 runs 14 residues. The CDR3 nucleotides read TGTGCCAGCAGCCAAGAGGGCCGCGTCGTGGGCTACACCTTC. Translating gives CASSQEGRVVGYTF.

The chain recombines TRBV6-5 with TRBJ2-6, with 7 positions matching TRBD2. The germline gives CDR1 MNHEY, CDR2 SVGAGI. Unmatched junction bases numbered 2, after V lost 7 bases and J lost 2 bases. CDR3 length: 14 residues. The CDR3 here is CASKSGAGANVLTF. CDR3 nucleotides: TGTGCCAGCAAAAGCGGGGCTGGGGCCAACGTCCTGACTTTC.

This clone appeared a single time. CDR3 sequence reads: CASSTGNRGNQPQHF. The DNA for the CDR3 is TGTGCCAGTTCTACAGGGAACCGCGGCAATCAGCCCCAGCATTTT. This chain links TRBV19 with TRBJ1-5, with D maybe TRBD1 (6 bases). There are 15 residues in the CDR3. Germline assignment: CDR1 LNHDA and CDR2 SQIVND (reference sequence). V was trimmed by 8 bases and J by 2 bases, leaving 16 bases between them.

The chain combines TRBV7-2 with TRBJ1-4, with D maybe TRBD1 (5 bases). The CDR3 totals 13 residues. Germline CDR1 is SGHTA and CDR2 is FQGNSA. The ends were cut back, 1 base at V and 8 bases at J, with 8 bases in the middle. The CDR3 reads CASSLGRGEKLFF. In DNA, the CDR3 is TGTGCCAGCAGCTTAGGAAGGGGAGAAAAACTGTTTTTT.

The rearrangement joins TRBV7-2 to TRBJ2-3; 9 bases map to TRBD2. Per germline, CDR1 SGHTA and CDR2 FQGNSA. Trimming removed 5 bases from V and 1 base from J; junction bases left unmatched: 7. The CDR3 has 16 residues. The CDR3: CASSRIAGAGTDTQYF. The CDR3 DNA is TGTGCCAGCAGCCGGATAGCGGGAGCGGGCACAGATACGCAGTATTTT.

The chain uses TRBV7-2 and TRBJ1-2, with a possible D match to TRBD1 (5 bases). The CDR3 has 15 amino acids. The germline gives CDR1 SGHTA, CDR2 FQGNSA. V was pared by 1 base and J by 2 bases, with 11 bases between. The CDR3 sequence is CASSLGWGRNYGYTF. As DNA, the CDR3 is TGTGCCAGCAGCTTAGGCTGGGGGAGGAACTATGGCTACACCTTC. Full variable domain (outside the CDR3, taken from reference TRBV7-2 and TRBJ1-2): GAGVSQSPSNKVTEKGKDVELRCDPISGHTALYWYRQSLGQGLEFLIYFQGNSAPDKSGLPSDRFSAERTGGSVSTLTIQRTQQEDSAVYLCASSLGWGRNYGYTFGSGTRLTVV.

The chain is built from TRBV10-3 and TRBJ1-3, with D possibly matching TRBD1 (5 bases). Trimming stripped 8 bases from V and 0 bases from J, with 17 bases between. This CDR3 comprises 16 residues. Germline CDR1 reads ENHRY; CDR2 reads SYGVKD. The CDR3 spells CAIGGDGASSGNTIYF. For the CDR3, the DNA is TGTGCCATCGGGGGGGATGGGGCGTCCTCTGGAAACACCATATATTTT.

The J gene is TRBJ1-2, the V gene TRBV18; 7 bases line up with TRBD1. V lost 3 bases and J lost 3; bases outside the gene matches: 4. The CDR3 is made up of 14 amino acids. The germline gives CDR1 KGHSH, CDR2 LQKENI. CDR3 DNA sequence: TGTGCCAGCTCACCGGACAGGTCCGACTATGGCTACACCTTC. It specifies CASSPDRSDYGYTF.

For the CDR3, the DNA is TGTGCCAGTAGTAAAGGACTAGTAAGTGAGCAGTTCTTC. This sequence encodes CASSKGLVSEQFF. The rearrangement joins TRBV19 to TRBJ2-1, with 7 bases identical to TRBD2. The V gene's germline CDR1 is LNHDA and CDR2 SQIVND (reference sequence). With V trimmed by 4 bases and J by 9 bases, 6 bases remained unmatched. There are 13 residues in the CDR3.

The chain recombines TRBV24-1 with TRBJ2-1; the match to TRBD2 covers 11 bases. This CDR3 is 15 amino acids long. Germline V gene sequence: CDR1 KGHDR, CDR2 SFDVKD. V gave up 4 bases and J gave up 5 bases; unmatched junction bases: 3. The CDR3 bases are TGTGCCACCAGTGACACGGGACTAGCGGACAATGAGCAGTTCTTC. Its translation: CATSDTGLADNEQFF.

This clone was observed a handful of times. The J gene is TRBJ2-1, the V gene TRBV3-1 (or the pseudogene TRBV3-2), with D perhaps matching TRBD1 (5 bases). The germline V gene has CDR1 LGHDT and CDR2 YNNKEL (reference sequence). Between the trimmed V and J ends, which lost 4 bases and 7 bases, there was a span of 11 bases. This CDR3 comprises 13 residues. CDR3 sequence: CASSLSGWNEQFF. DNA for the CDR3: TGTGCCAGCAGCCTCTCAGGGTGGAATGAGCAGTTCTTC.